The 5 T cell receptor beta chains presented below share a single source sample, sequenced in a study of blood T cell repertoires in COVID-19. This table comes from immunoSEQ multiplex PCR, and its TCRdb copy is limited to in-frame clones, with some not included. This table has under 300,000 clones, roughly 90% appearing once. Material: PBMCs or T cells enriched from blood (not recorded which). These TCRs come from a woman in her forties who had recovered from COVID-19.

The chain is built from TRBV19 and TRBJ1-3; perhaps TRBD1 as D (5 bases). CDR1 is LNHDA and CDR2 is SQIVND in the germline V gene (reference sequence). The CDR3 sequence is 14 residues long. V was pared by 7 bases and J by 4 bases, with 14 bases between. CDR3: CASTDRQLGNTIYF. Written as DNA, the CDR3 is TGTGCCAGTACCGACAGACAGCTAGGAAACACCATATATTTT.

This clone was recorded once. The CDR3 nucleotides read TGTGCCAGCAGATCTGGGACACCGGATTCACCCCTCCACTTT. Amino acid sequence: CASRSGTPDSPLHF. This rearrangement joins TRBV7-8 to TRBJ1-6, with D perhaps matching TRBD1 (6 bases). The germline CDR1 and CDR2 sequences are SGHVS and FQNEAQ. The CDR3 consists of 14 residues. V dropped 6 bases and J dropped 8 bases, with 14 bases sitting between them.

The rearrangement joins TRBV4-3 to TRBJ2-7, with 8 bases fitting TRBD2. This CDR3 is built from 15 residues. The J segment lost 1 base and the V segment lost 5 bases, leaving 7 bases of the junction unmatched. Germline CDR1 and CDR2: LGHNA and YSLEER. The CDR3 loop is CASSSQIAGSYEQYF. As DNA, the CDR3 is TGCGCCAGCAGCTCACAGATAGCGGGATCCTACGAGCAGTACTTC.

This chain's CDR3 is CASSLGQGQGGGNSPLHF. CDR3 nucleotides: TGTGCCAGCAGCCTCGGACAGGGGCAGGGGGGTGGTAATTCACCCCTCCACTTT. This chain uses TRBV27 with TRBJ1-6, with 9 bases that match TRBD1. J lost 6 bases, V lost 6 bases, and 15 bases had no gene match. From germline, CDR1 is MNHEY and CDR2 SMNVEV (reference sequence). CDR3 length: 18 amino acids.

This sequence joins TRBV14 and TRBJ1-2; TRBD1 matches at 9 bases. Germline trimming cut 5 bases from V and 0 bases from J; bases unmatched to any gene: 10. This CDR3 is built from 17 residues. Germline values: CDR1 SGHDN, CDR2 FVKESK. The CDR3 DNA is TGTGCCAGCAGCTCGACCGGGACAGGGCATACTAACTATGGCTACACCTTC. Translated, it gives CASSSTGTGHTNYGYTF.